The 24 T cell receptor beta chains listed next were all sequenced from one sample in a study of blood T cell repertoires in COVID-19. TCRdb's table, derived via immunoSEQ multiplex PCR, lists solely in-frame clones and lacks some. The sample includes roughly 260,000 clones, roughly 85% of them seen just once. Sequencing was carried out using peripheral blood. Receptors originate from a woman aged 18-29 years with acute or convalescent COVID-19.

The chain is built from TRBV3-1 (or the pseudogene TRBV3-2) and TRBJ2-7, with TRBD2 matching 10 bases. The junction had 6 bases not matched to a gene; V was cut back by 2 bases and J by 2 bases. The CDR3 sequence is 16 residues long. Germline V gene lookup returns CDR1 LGHDT and CDR2 YNNKEL (reference sequence). CDR3 coding DNA: TGTGCCAGCAGCCAACAGACTAGCGGGCGGGCCTACGAGCAGTACTTC. Its translation: CASSQQTSGRAYEQYF.

The chain uses TRBV3-1 (or the pseudogene TRBV3-2) and TRBJ2-3; 10 positions match TRBD2. Germline loops: CDR1 LGHDT, CDR2 YNNKEL (reference sequence). The trim removed 3 bases at V and 1 base at J, leaving 1 base unmatched. The CDR3 is made up of 15 amino acids. Here the CDR3 reads CASSQLAGGTDTQYF. CDR3 coding DNA: TGTGCCAGCAGCCAGCTAGCGGGAGGCACAGATACGCAGTATTTT.

The chain employs TRBV2 and TRBJ2-4; a weak D match, TRBD1 (5 bases). V was pared by 2 bases and J by 8 bases, with 16 bases between. The CDR3 length is 15 residues. Germline assignment: CDR1 SNHLY and CDR2 FYNNEI. The CDR3 loop is CASSEQGQALDIQYF. CDR3 nucleotide sequence: TGTGCCAGCAGTGAACAAGGACAAGCGTTGGACATTCAGTACTTC.

The chain links TRBV5-1 to TRBJ2-1, with 7 bases matching TRBD1. The CDR3 contains 15 residues. J lost 1 base, V lost 4 bases, and 5 bases had no gene match. The germline V gene has CDR1 SGHRS and CDR2 YFSETQ. The CDR3 nucleotides read TGCGCCAGCAGCACCAACAGGGGATCCTACAATGAGCAGTTCTTC. Translated, it gives CASSTNRGSYNEQFF.

This rearrangement joins TRBV4-2 to TRBJ2-3, with 11 bases that match TRBD1. The V segment lost 4 bases and the J segment 7 bases; nucleotides outside the gene matches: 4. Germline loops: CDR1 LGHNA, CDR2 YNFKEQ. The CDR3 loop spans 14 amino acids. CDR3 nucleotides: TGTGCCAGCAGCCTAGGGACAGGGGGGAATACGCAGTATTTT. Translated: CASSLGTGGNTQYF.

The chain carries TRBV30 and TRBJ2-3, with D tentatively TRBD2 (5 bases). This CDR3 comprises 15 residues. The ends were cut back, 0 bases at V and 4 bases at J, with 14 bases in the middle. Germline V gene data show CDR1 as GTSNPN and CDR2 as SVGIG (reference sequence). The CDR3 sequence is CAWSVRTGRADTQYF. CDR3 DNA: TGTGCCTGGAGTGTACGGACGGGAAGGGCAGATACGCAGTATTTT.

CDR3 bases: TGTGCCAGCAGTTTCCCCCTTCGGGAGGGCCCAAATTTCATTCAGTACTTC. Protein sequence: CASSFPLREGPNFIQYF. This sequence joins TRBV28 and TRBJ2-4, with 8 bases matching TRBD2. Germline CDR1 is MDHEN and CDR2 is SYDVKM. The ends lost 3 bases at V and 9 bases at J; junction bases unmatched: 16. This CDR3 has 17 amino acids.

The rearrangement joins TRBV6-4 to TRBJ2-3, with 13 bases that match TRBD2. J gave up 6 bases and V 3 bases, and 6 bases lay outside the gene matches. The CDR3 extends over 16 amino acids. Germline V CDR1 and CDR2: MRHNA, SNTAGT. CDR3: CASSELAGGPRDTQYF. In DNA, the CDR3 is TGTGCCAGCAGTGAACTAGCGGGAGGGCCTAGGGATACGCAGTATTTT.

J is TRBJ2-2 and V is TRBV7-2; 8 positions match TRBD1. The CDR3 sequence is 18 residues long. Trimming at V came to 6 bases and at J to 2 bases, leaving 14 bases not matched to a gene. Per the germline V gene, CDR1 is SGHTA and CDR2 is FQGNSA. CDR3 DNA: TGTGCCAGCAGAGAGAAACAGGGGGGTGGCCTCAACACCGGGGAGCTGTTTTTT. This translates into CASREKQGGGLNTGELFF.

The rearrangement joins TRBV7-9 to TRBJ2-7; TRBD2 matches at 12 bases. CDR3 length: 15 residues. Germline trimming cut 4 bases from V and 6 bases from J; bases unmatched to any gene: 7. Germline CDR1 reads SEHNR; CDR2 reads FQNEAQ (reference sequence). This CDR3 is CASSWGLAGPIEQYF. The CDR3 DNA reads TGTGCCAGCAGCTGGGGACTAGCGGGTCCCATCGAGCAGTACTTC.

This clone was counted once. The V and J genes are TRBV2 and TRBJ1-1, with TRBD1 as a possible D gene (5 bases). This CDR3 is 16 amino acids long. Trimming left V 2 bases short and J 4 bases short, with 17 bases between. CDR1 is SNHLY, CDR2 FYNNEI, per germline. Here the CDR3 reads CASSEFRVEKGTEAFF. The CDR3 bases are TGTGCCAGCAGTGAATTCAGGGTTGAGAAGGGCACTGAAGCTTTCTTT. Full variable domain (rest looked up from reference TRBV2 and TRBJ1-1): EPEVTQTPSHQVTQMGQEVILRCVPISNHLYFYWYRQILGQKVEFLVSFYNNEISEKSEIFDDQFSVERPDGSNFTLKIRSTKLEDSAMYFCASSEFRVEKGTEAFFGQGTRLTVV.

The V gene is TRBV7-8, the J gene TRBJ1-5; D possibly corresponds to TRBD1 (6 bases). The CDR3 runs to 17 residues. Trimming took 5 bases from V and 4 from J, leaving 21 bases between them. CDR1 and CDR2 (germline): SGHVS, FQNEAQ. The CDR3 reads CASSPGHREAANQPQHF. In DNA form, the CDR3 reads TGTGCCAGCAGCCCAGGTCACAGGGAAGCCGCAAATCAGCCCCAGCATTTT.

This sequence joins TRBV29-1 and TRBJ1-2, with D possibly matching TRBD1 (5 bases). CDR1 SQVTM and CDR2 ANQGSEA come from the germline V gene. Trimming stripped 3 bases from V and 2 bases from J, with 13 bases between. This CDR3 has 14 residues. DNA of the CDR3: TGCAGCGTTGAGGGAGGGGTCGAAAACTATGGCTACACCTTC. Translating gives CSVEGGVENYGYTF.

The V gene is TRBV7-8, the J gene TRBJ1-4; 11 bases fit TRBD1. Germline V gene data show CDR1 as SGHVS and CDR2 as FQNEAQ. J was trimmed by 8 bases and V by 1 base; bases with no gene match: 6. CDR3 size: 16 residues. The CDR3 DNA follows: TGTGCCAGCAGCTTAGAGCGGACAGGGGGCAGGGAAAAACTGTTTTTT. Encoded protein: CASSLERTGGREKLFF.

This chain connects TRBV4-3 to TRBJ1-2; 8 bases align to TRBD1. There are 16 residues in the CDR3. V was pared by 0 bases and J by 4 bases, with 7 bases of the junction left unmatched. Germline V gene data show CDR1 as LGHNA and CDR2 as YSLEER. This CDR3 reads CASSQDSGRGPYGYTF. CDR3 sequence (DNA): TGCGCCAGCAGCCAAGATAGTGGCAGGGGGCCCTATGGCTACACCTTC.

This chain links TRBV3-1 (or the pseudogene TRBV3-2) with TRBJ2-5; maybe TRBD1 (5 bases). V lost 6 bases and J lost 7, with 15 bases in between. Germline V lookup: CDR1 LGHDT, CDR2 YNNKEL (reference sequence). The CDR3 is 13 amino acids. As DNA, the CDR3 is TGTGCCAGCAGTGAAAGGGGCTACGGGACCCAGTACTTC. Translated: CASSERGYGTQYF.

The chain joins TRBV11-2 to TRBJ2-1, with D unresolved. Germline-derived CDR1 and CDR2 are SGHAT and FQNNGV. V was cut by 4 bases and J by 7 bases, with 8 bases left in between. There are 12 residues in the CDR3. CDR3: CASSSARNEQFF. The CDR3 DNA reads TGTGCCAGCAGCTCCGCCCGGAATGAGCAGTTCTTC.

The J gene is TRBJ2-1, the V gene TRBV3-1 (or the pseudogene TRBV3-2); D is perhaps TRBD2 (7 bases). Per the germline V gene, CDR1 is LGHDT and CDR2 is YNNKEL (reference sequence). Between the trimmed V and J ends, which lost 7 bases and 6 bases, there was a span of 31 bases. The CDR3 runs 19 residues. CDR3 residues: CASTPGASGSVPLLNEQFF. DNA of the CDR3: TGTGCCAGCACCCCGGGGGCTAGCGGCTCCGTCCCATTACTCAATGAGCAGTTCTTC.

This clone has a single count. The chain links TRBV28 to TRBJ2-2; 9 nucleotides align to TRBD2. J lost 5 bases, V lost 5 bases, and 15 bases had no gene match. Germline lookup yields CDR1 MDHEN and CDR2 SYDVKM. This CDR3 region has 18 residues. CDR3 region: CASSPPTAGGPWTGELFF. In DNA, the CDR3 is TGTGCCAGCAGTCCCCCCACAGCGGGAGGCCCTTGGACCGGGGAGCTGTTTTTT.

The chain joins TRBV30 to TRBJ2-7; maybe TRBD2 (5 bases). Germline values: CDR1 GTSNPN, CDR2 SVGIG (reference sequence). The CDR3 runs to 13 residues. Between the trimmed V and J ends, which lost 4 bases and 4 bases, there was a span of 14 bases. CDR3 nucleotide sequence: TGTGCCTGGACGGAGGCTTCTTTGTACGAGCAGTACTTC. As protein: CAWTEASLYEQYF.

This chain uses TRBV30 with TRBJ1-2; the D is unclear. CDR3 length equals 13 residues. CDR1 GTSNPN and CDR2 SVGIG come from the germline V gene (reference sequence). Trimming left V 4 bases short and J 4 bases short, with 13 bases between. The CDR3 region has the DNA TGTGCCTGGATGTTTGTGCACGGCTATGGCTACACCTTC. Encoded protein: CAWMFVHGYGYTF.

The chain carries TRBV19 and TRBJ2-7; 8 nucleotides align to TRBD2. V lost 4 bases and J lost 2; bases outside the gene matches: 13. The germline V gene has CDR1 LNHDA and CDR2 SQIVND (reference sequence). The CDR3 totals 17 residues. The CDR3 sequence: CASSKAPGLAETYEQYF. The CDR3 DNA is TGTGCCAGTAGTAAAGCCCCCGGACTAGCAGAAACCTACGAGCAGTACTTC.

V is TRBV28 and J is TRBJ1-2; TRBD1 matches 7 bases. Germline assignment: CDR1 MDHEN and CDR2 SYDVKM. V trimming: 4 bases; J trimming: 4 bases; junction bases outside the gene matches: 15. The CDR3 covers 17 residues. CDR3 loop: CASSSNPGTAEAYGYTF. The CDR3 DNA is TGTGCCAGCAGTTCAAATCCCGGGACAGCAGAGGCCTATGGCTACACCTTC.

This clone came up once. The chain couples TRBV24-1 to TRBJ2-3; D is undetermined. The ends were cut back, 1 base at V and 2 bases at J, with 3 bases in the middle. CDR1 KGHDR and CDR2 SFDVKD come from the germline V gene. This CDR3 is built from 13 residues. The CDR3, as DNA: TGTGCCACCAGTGATTTCCTCACAGATACGCAGTATTTT. Translating it yields CATSDFLTDTQYF.